These 27 T cell receptor beta chains were all obtained from the same sample, sequenced in a study of T cell responses to AZD1222 COVID-19 vaccine. Here immunoSEQ multiplex PCR was the method, and the copy in TCRdb shows in-frame clones only, minus some. The table has 100,000 to 150,000 clones, about 89% seen once. The sequences come from peripheral blood, collected on day 0 of MenACWY control vaccination. The source of these receptors is an adult in good health.

The rearrangement joins TRBV12-3 or TRBV12-4 to TRBJ1-5; no clear D gene. This CDR3 comprises 13 residues. Deletions cut 6 bases from V and 7 bases from J, with 13 bases between. The CDR3 coding sequence is TGTGCCAGCAGCCCCAGTGATAGGCAGCCCCAGCATTTT. This gives the protein CASSPSDRQPQHF.

In this sample, this clone turned up a few times. This chain joins TRBV5-1 and TRBJ1-5; D perhaps matches TRBD1 (6 bases). CDR1 and CDR2 from the germline V gene are SGHRS and YFSETQ. The V end was cut by 4 bases, the J end by 0 bases, with 11 bases between. The CDR3 totals 15 residues. CDR3 coding DNA: TGCGCCAGCAGCCTGACAGGATATAGCAATCAGCCCCAGCATTTT. Protein sequence: CASSLTGYSNQPQHF.

The CDR3 region is CASSSPAPLHF. The CDR3 DNA is TGTGCCAGCAGCTCTCCCGCGCCCCTCCACTTT. The chain carries TRBV4-2 and TRBJ1-6; D is uncertain. The CDR3 totals 11 residues. CDR1 is LGHNA, CDR2 YNFKEQ, per germline. V was clipped by 5 bases and J by 13 bases, with 9 bases between them.

The chain is built from TRBV7-9 and TRBJ2-3; maybe TRBD1 (5 bases). Germline loops: CDR1 SEHNR, CDR2 FQNEAQ (reference sequence). The CDR3 has 16 residues. Trimming left V 6 bases short and J 2 bases short, with 18 bases between. The CDR3 nucleotides are TGTGCCAGCAGTTTATCCCGGACACAAACCACAGATACGCAGTATTTT. Protein: CASSLSRTQTTDTQYF.

The chain combines TRBV6-1 with TRBJ2-7; 7 bases are a match to TRBD2. Germline V gene sequence: CDR1 MNHNS, CDR2 SASEGT. The CDR3 spans 17 residues. Trimming removed 0 bases from V and 1 base from J; junction bases left unmatched: 9. CDR3 in amino acids: CASSEASGISISYEQYF. The DNA of the CDR3 is TGTGCCAGCAGTGAAGCGAGCGGGATTTCGATTTCCTACGAGCAGTACTTC.

The chain employs TRBV3-1 (or the pseudogene TRBV3-2) and TRBJ1-6; D is perhaps TRBD1 (5 bases). Trimming took off 1 base at V and 0 bases at J, with 13 bases between the two ends. The CDR3 contains 18 residues. CDR1 LGHDT and CDR2 YNNKEL come from the germline V gene (reference sequence). CDR3: CASSQVGVGTSYNSPLHF. CDR3 sequence (DNA): TGTGCCAGCAGCCAAGTCGGGGTGGGGACCTCCTATAATTCACCCCTCCACTTT.

The V and J genes are TRBV5-1 and TRBJ1-2; D uncertain. CDR1 is SGHRS and CDR2 is YFSETQ in the germline V gene. Trimming removed 7 bases from V and 4 bases from J, with 17 bases in between. This CDR3 region has 14 residues. The CDR3 sequence is CASPFRKGGYGYTF. The DNA of the CDR3 is TGCGCCAGCCCCTTTCGAAAGGGCGGCTATGGCTACACCTTC.

This chain uses TRBV10-3 with TRBJ1-2, with D maybe TRBD1 (5 bases). The germline V and J ends were trimmed by 7 bases and 3 bases, with 18 bases remaining between them. CDR3 length: 15 residues. Germline V gives CDR1 ENHRY, CDR2 SYGVKD. As DNA, the CDR3 is TGTGCCATCAACGCCGCGTTGGGGCGGGACTATGGCTACACCTTC. Translated: CAINAALGRDYGYTF.

In its sample, this clone was seen once. The J gene is TRBJ1-6, the V gene TRBV2, with D possibly matching TRBD1 (6 bases). V gave up 1 base and J gave up 10 bases, with 17 bases separating them. CDR3 length: 16 amino acids. Germline lookup yields CDR1 SNHLY and CDR2 FYNNEI. In DNA, the CDR3 is TGTGCCAGCAGTGAAGTTGATAGCAAAACAGGGTCACCCCTCCACTTT. This gives the protein CASSEVDSKTGSPLHF.

The chain recombines TRBV11-2 with TRBJ2-3; 8 bases align to TRBD2. Losses at the gene ends were 3 bases for V and 4 bases for J; bases not matched to a gene: 3. This CDR3 region has 14 residues. Germline V CDR1 and CDR2: SGHAT, FQNNGV. CDR3 amino acids: CASSFSGRADTQYF. CDR3 DNA: TGTGCCAGCAGCTTTTCCGGGAGGGCAGATACGCAGTATTTT. Supplemented by reference TRBV11-2 and TRBJ2-3, the full variable domain reads EAGVAQSPRYKIIEKRQSVAFWCNPISGHATLYWYQQILGQGPKLLIQFQNNGVVDDSQLPKDRFSAERLKGVDSTLKIQPAKLEDSAVYLCASSFSGRADTQYFGPGTRLTVL.

The chain is built from TRBV29-1 and TRBJ1-1; tentatively, D is TRBD1 (6 bases). The CDR3 extends over 12 amino acids. Trimming stripped 5 bases from V and 3 bases from J, with 10 bases between. From germline, CDR1 is SQVTM and CDR2 ANQGSEA. CDR3 amino acids: CSVLQGYTEAFF. CDR3 DNA sequence: TGCAGCGTTTTACAGGGCTACACTGAAGCTTTCTTT.

The rearrangement joins TRBV27 to TRBJ2-1, with 8 bases matching TRBD1. This CDR3 has 16 residues. The V gene's germline CDR1 is MNHEY and CDR2 SMNVEV (reference sequence). V dropped 6 bases and J dropped 6; count of bases not matched to a gene: 13. The CDR3 protein is CASSILAGQGANEQFF. For the CDR3, the DNA is TGTGCCAGCAGCATCCTAGCTGGACAGGGAGCCAATGAGCAGTTCTTC.

The sample holds one count of this clone. The chain is built from TRBV3-1 (or the pseudogene TRBV3-2) and TRBJ1-3, with a weak D call TRBD1 (5 bases). With 3 bases removed from V and 4 bases from J, the gap between germline ends came to 7 bases. The germline CDR1 and CDR2 sequences are LGHDT and YNNKEL (reference sequence). The CDR3 is 13 amino acids. The CDR3 loop reads CASSQTEGNTIYF. The DNA for the CDR3 is TGTGCCAGCAGCCAGACAGAGGGAAACACCATATATTTT.

This clone has a single count. This chain links TRBV10-3 with TRBJ1-1; D remains unclear. Trimming pared 7 bases from V and 3 bases from J, leaving 12 bases between. The germline V gene encodes CDR1 ENHRY and CDR2 SYGVKD. This CDR3 contains 13 residues. DNA for the CDR3: TGTGCCATCAAGCCCCCAGGAGACACTGAAGCTTTCTTT. Encoded protein: CAIKPPGDTEAFF.

V usage is TRBV7-9 and J usage is TRBJ2-1; 11 bases align to TRBD2. V was pared by 5 bases and J by 0 bases, with 9 bases of the junction left unmatched. The CDR3 is made up of 18 amino acids. CDR1 is SEHNR and CDR2 is FQNEAQ in the germline V gene (reference sequence). CDR3 sequence reads: CASSPAGLAESSYNEQFF. In nucleotides, the CDR3 is TGTGCCAGCAGCCCAGCGGGACTAGCGGAGAGCTCCTACAATGAGCAGTTCTTC.

This sequence joins TRBV19 and TRBJ1-6; tentatively, D is TRBD1 (5 bases). This CDR3 is 15 amino acids long. Germline assignment: CDR1 LNHDA and CDR2 SQIVND (reference sequence). The V end lost 3 bases, the J end lost 10 bases, and 16 bases lay between the germline ends. The CDR3: CASSIGGLGESPLHF. DNA of the CDR3: TGTGCCAGTAGTATTGGGGGTTTGGGAGAATCACCCCTCCACTTT.

The chain joins TRBV2 to TRBJ1-6, with no clear D. This CDR3 has 14 residues. Trimming left V 0 bases short and J 10 bases short, with 10 bases between. The germline V gene encodes CDR1 SNHLY and CDR2 FYNNEI. Here the CDR3 reads CASSEAGVRSPLHF. The CDR3 DNA reads as TGTGCCAGCAGTGAAGCAGGTGTGCGCTCACCCCTCCACTTT.

This chain connects TRBV7-6 to TRBJ2-1; TRBD2 matches 13 bases. Germline V gene data show CDR1 as SGHVS and CDR2 as FNYEAQ. The V gene end was trimmed by 5 bases and the J gene end by 10 bases; junction bases not matched to a gene: 14. The CDR3 sequence is 17 residues long. CDR3 DNA: TGTGCCAGCAGCAACCCCCGGGGGGGACTAGCGGGAAGGGAGCAGTTCTTC. This gives the protein CASSNPRGGLAGREQFF.

The V and J genes are TRBV4-2 and TRBJ2-2, with TRBD2 identical over 7 bases. Germline values: CDR1 LGHNA, CDR2 YNFKEQ. J gave up 0 bases and V 2 bases, and 3 bases lay outside the gene matches. The CDR3 runs to 16 residues. DNA of the CDR3: TGTGCCAGCAGCCAAAATAGCGGGTCGAACACCGGGGAGCTGTTTTTT. Protein sequence: CASSQNSGSNTGELFF.

V gene TRBV5-6 combines with J gene TRBJ2-1, with D maybe TRBD2 (6 bases). The germline gives CDR1 SGHDT, CDR2 YYEEEE. The CDR3 is 15 amino acids. V shed 1 base and J shed 1 base, with 9 bases lying between them. This CDR3 is CASSLYGSSYNEQFF. CDR3 sequence (DNA): TGTGCCAGCAGCTTGTACGGGAGTTCCTACAATGAGCAGTTCTTC.

This chain links TRBV29-1 with TRBJ1-1; no clear D gene. The V gene lost 1 base and the J gene lost 4 bases, with 13 bases spanning the gap. Germline CDR1 is SQVTM and CDR2 is ANQGSEA. The CDR3 sequence is 14 residues long. CDR3 DNA sequence: TGCAGCGTTGAAGGGGTAGGACGTCGCACTGAAGCTTTCTTT. Translating it yields CSVEGVGRRTEAFF.

The rearrangement joins TRBV7-2 to TRBJ1-6, with D perhaps TRBD1 (6 bases). Germline CDR1 reads SGHTA; CDR2 reads FQGNSA. V lost 1 base and J 9 bases, leaving 16 bases between the germline ends. This CDR3 is 16 amino acids long. As DNA, the CDR3 is TGTGCCAGCAGCTTAGGCGGCCAGGGGCAGGGTTCACCCCTCCACTTT. It yields the protein CASSLGGQGQGSPLHF. Full variable domain (missing parts from reference TRBV7-2 and TRBJ1-6): GAGVSQSPSNKVTEKGKDVELRCDPISGHTALYWYRQSLGQGLEFLIYFQGNSAPDKSGLPSDRFSAERTGGSVSTLTIQRTQQEDSAVYLCASSLGGQGQGSPLHFGNGTRLTVT.

This sequence joins TRBV5-5 and TRBJ1-1, with a weak D call TRBD1 (5 bases). This CDR3 has 15 residues. The germline gives CDR1 SGHKS, CDR2 YYEKEE (reference sequence). The V end lost 2 bases, the J end lost 1 base, and 12 bases lay between the germline ends. CDR3 amino acids: CASSFWSGQNTEAFF. CDR3 sequence (DNA): TGTGCCAGCAGCTTCTGGTCGGGGCAGAACACTGAAGCTTTCTTT.

The rearrangement joins TRBV11-2 to TRBJ1-4, with D possibly matching TRBD1 (5 bases). Per germline, CDR1 SGHAT and CDR2 FQNNGV. The CDR3 is made up of 14 amino acids. Trimming stripped 5 bases from V and 7 bases from J, with 14 bases between. In DNA, the CDR3 is TGTGCCAGCAGCCCGGGGGTCAAGGCTGAAAAACTGTTTTTT. Translated: CASSPGVKAEKLFF.

This chain uses TRBV5-1 with TRBJ1-4, with no clear D. This CDR3 has 14 amino acids. With 4 bases removed from V and 2 bases from J, the gap between germline ends came to 9 bases. Germline-derived CDR1 and CDR2 are SGHRS and YFSETQ. The CDR3 region is CASSLGATNEKLFF. CDR3 in DNA: TGCGCCAGCAGCCTCGGTGCTACTAATGAAAAACTGTTTTTT.

The chain has TRBV27 and TRBJ2-4; TRBD1 aligns across 7 bases. After removal of 5 bases from V and 9 bases from J, the junction contained 16 bases not matched to a gene. CDR1 is MNHEY and CDR2 is SMNVEV in the germline V gene (reference sequence). This CDR3 contains 16 residues. The DNA for the CDR3 is TGTGCCAGCAGTGCAGACAGGGCACCAATCGGGTCCATTCAGTACTTC. It encodes CASSADRAPIGSIQYF.

The chain combines TRBV7-2 with TRBJ2-3, with D hard to call. Trimming took 4 bases from V and 1 from J, leaving 6 bases between them. Germline loops: CDR1 SGHTA, CDR2 FQGNSA. The CDR3 loop spans 13 amino acids. The CDR3 spells CASSSPGTDTQYF. The CDR3 coding sequence is TGTGCCAGCAGCTCCCCTGGCACAGATACGCAGTATTTT.